Sequencing of this T cell receptor beta chain was carried out in a study of beta chain features in type 1 diabetes. Study-level findings and limits: VDJ junctions in type 1 diabetes patients carried more deletions and fewer insertions. All four CD4+ subsets from Type 1 diabetes patients carried moderately but significantly shorter TCRB CDR3s.

The CDR3 length is 14 residues. Trimming left V 6 bases short and J 7 bases short, with 15 bases between. The V gene's germline CDR1 is SNHLY and CDR2 FYNNEI. Expressed TCRB transcripts were sequenced because the entire RNA isolate underwent reverse transcription. Measured with immunoSEQ multiplex PCR; TCRdb has only the in-frame clones, and not every one. The sample has 640,000 or so clones; roughly 13% are singletons. On this clone itself: Its antigen remains unidentified.

The chain combines TRBV2 with TRBJ1-4; perhaps TRBD1 as D (5 bases). The sequenced sample was naive CD4+ T cells from blood. The source is a man between 18 and 35 years old with type 1 diabetes. As DNA, the CDR3 is TGTGCCAGCAGAGACCAGGGAATTGGTGAAAAACTGTTTTTT. Protein product: CASRDQGIGEKLFF.